The clone carrying this T cell receptor beta chain was detected ten times or more. Its antigen is unknown. Quantitative 5'-RACE with molecular barcodes produced the TCR beta libraries. Each CDR3 protein is one row after TCRdb ran MiXCR on the 5' RACE reads. The sample has roughly 450,000 distinct CDR3 sequences, more than 25% seen once. The entry originates in a study of CD8 T cells in ankylosing spondylitis. Germline-derived CDR1 and CDR2 are SEHNR and FQNEAQ (reference sequence). V was trimmed by 1 base and J by 0 bases, leaving 7 bases between them. This CDR3 comprises 14 residues. Overall study results and limits: Clones tied to disease were said to be significantly enriched in matched ankylosing spondylitis synovial fluid. Disease-linked clones were found to be CD8+ and relatively rare in peripheral blood. Reactive arthritis synovial fluid and blood previously showed some of these motif variants. A motif in TCR beta, a set of under ten highly homologous variants, appeared characteristic of ankylosing spondylitis blood.

This chain links TRBV7-9 with TRBJ2-7; D call uncertain. The sequenced sample was blood, either unsorted or a sorted T cell fraction (not recorded which). The sequence derives from a male donor with ankylosing spondylitis. This CDR3 reads CASSLDQHSYEQYV. The CDR3 coding sequence is TGTGCCAGCAGCTTAGACCAACACTCCTACGAGCAGTACGTC.